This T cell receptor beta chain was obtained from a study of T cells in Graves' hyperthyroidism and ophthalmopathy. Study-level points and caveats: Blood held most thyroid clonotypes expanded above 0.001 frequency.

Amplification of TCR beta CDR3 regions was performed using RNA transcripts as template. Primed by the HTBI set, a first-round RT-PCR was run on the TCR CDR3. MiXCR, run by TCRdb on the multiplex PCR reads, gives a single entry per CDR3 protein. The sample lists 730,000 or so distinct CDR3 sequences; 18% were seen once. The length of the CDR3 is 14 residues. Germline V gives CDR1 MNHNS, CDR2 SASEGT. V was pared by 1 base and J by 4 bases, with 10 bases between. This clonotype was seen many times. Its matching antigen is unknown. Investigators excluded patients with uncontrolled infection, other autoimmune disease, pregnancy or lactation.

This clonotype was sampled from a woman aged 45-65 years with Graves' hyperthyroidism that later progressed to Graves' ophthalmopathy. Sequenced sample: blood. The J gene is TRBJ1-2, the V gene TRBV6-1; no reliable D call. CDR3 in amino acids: CASSEVPGSYGYTF. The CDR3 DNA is TGTGCCAGCAGTGAAGTTCCAGGTAGCTATGGCTACACCTTC.